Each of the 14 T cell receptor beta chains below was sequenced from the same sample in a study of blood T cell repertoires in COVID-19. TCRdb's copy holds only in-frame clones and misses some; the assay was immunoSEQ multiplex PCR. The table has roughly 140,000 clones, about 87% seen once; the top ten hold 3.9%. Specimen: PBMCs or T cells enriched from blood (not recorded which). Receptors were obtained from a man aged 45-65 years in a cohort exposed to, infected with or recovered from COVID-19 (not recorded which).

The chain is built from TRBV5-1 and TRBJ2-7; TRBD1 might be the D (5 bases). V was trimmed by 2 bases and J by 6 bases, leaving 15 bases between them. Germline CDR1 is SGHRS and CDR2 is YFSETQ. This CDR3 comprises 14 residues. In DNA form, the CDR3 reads TGCGCCAGCAGCTTCAGCCAGGGTATGCGCGAGCAGTACTTC. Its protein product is CASSFSQGMREQYF. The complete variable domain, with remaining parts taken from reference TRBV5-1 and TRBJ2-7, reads KAGVTQTPRYLIKTRGQQVTLSCSPISGHRSVSWYQQTPGQGLQFLFEYFSETQRNKGNFPGRFSGRQFSNSRSEMNVSTLELGDSALYLCASSFSQGMREQYFGPGTRLTVT.

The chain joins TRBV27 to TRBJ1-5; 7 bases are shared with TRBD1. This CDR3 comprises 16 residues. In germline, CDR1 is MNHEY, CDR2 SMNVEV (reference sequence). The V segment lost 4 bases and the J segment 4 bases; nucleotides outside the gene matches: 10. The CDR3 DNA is TGTGCCAGCAGTTCGATAACGACAGGGTTGAATCAGCCCCAGCATTTT. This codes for CASSSITTGLNQPQHF.

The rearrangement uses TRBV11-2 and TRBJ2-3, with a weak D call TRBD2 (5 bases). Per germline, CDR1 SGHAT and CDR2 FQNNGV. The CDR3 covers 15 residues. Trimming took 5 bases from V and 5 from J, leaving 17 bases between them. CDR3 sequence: CASSPSPGGGDTQYF. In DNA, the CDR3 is TGTGCCAGCAGCCCCAGCCCCGGAGGTGGAGATACGCAGTATTTT. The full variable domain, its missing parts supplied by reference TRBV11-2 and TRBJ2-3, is EAGVAQSPRYKIIEKRQSVAFWCNPISGHATLYWYQQILGQGPKLLIQFQNNGVVDDSQLPKDRFSAERLKGVDSTLKIQPAKLEDSAVYLCASSPSPGGGDTQYFGPGTRLTVL.

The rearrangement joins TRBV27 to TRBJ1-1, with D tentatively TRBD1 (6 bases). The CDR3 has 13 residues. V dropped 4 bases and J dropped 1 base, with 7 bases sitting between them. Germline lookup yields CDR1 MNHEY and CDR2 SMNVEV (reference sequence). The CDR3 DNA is TGTGCCAGCAGTTGGGGACAGAACACTGAAGCTTTCTTT. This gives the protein CASSWGQNTEAFF.

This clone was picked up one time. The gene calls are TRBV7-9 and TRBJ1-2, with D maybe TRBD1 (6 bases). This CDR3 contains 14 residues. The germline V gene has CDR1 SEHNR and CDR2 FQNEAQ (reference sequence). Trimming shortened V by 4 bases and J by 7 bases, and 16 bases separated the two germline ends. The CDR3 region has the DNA TGTGCCAGCAGCTCACAGGGTGCAATCGGTGGCTACACCTTC. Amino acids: CASSSQGAIGGYTF.

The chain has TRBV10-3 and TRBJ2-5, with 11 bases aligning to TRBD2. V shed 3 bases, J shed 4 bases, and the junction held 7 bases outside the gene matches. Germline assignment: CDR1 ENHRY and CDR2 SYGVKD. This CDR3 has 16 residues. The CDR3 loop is CAISEELAGERETQYF. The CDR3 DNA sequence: TGTGCCATCAGTGAAGAACTAGCGGGAGAAAGAGAGACCCAGTACTTC.

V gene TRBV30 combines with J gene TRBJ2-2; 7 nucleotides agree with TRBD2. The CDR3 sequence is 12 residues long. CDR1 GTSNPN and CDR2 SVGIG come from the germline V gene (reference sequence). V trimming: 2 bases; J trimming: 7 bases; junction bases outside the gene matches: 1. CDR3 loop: CAWSWGGGELFF. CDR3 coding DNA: TGTGCCTGGAGTTGGGGGGGCGGGGAGCTGTTTTTT.

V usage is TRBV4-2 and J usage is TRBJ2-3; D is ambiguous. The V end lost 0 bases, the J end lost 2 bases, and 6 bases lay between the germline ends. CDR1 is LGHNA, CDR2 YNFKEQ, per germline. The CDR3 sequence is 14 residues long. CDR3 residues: CASSQDSLTDTQYF. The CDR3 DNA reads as TGTGCCAGCAGCCAAGACAGTCTCACAGATACGCAGTATTTT.

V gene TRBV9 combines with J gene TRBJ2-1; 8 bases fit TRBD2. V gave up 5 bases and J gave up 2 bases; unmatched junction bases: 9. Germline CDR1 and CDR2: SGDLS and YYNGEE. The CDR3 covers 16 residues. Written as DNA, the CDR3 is TGTGCCAGCAGTAATATAGCGGGAAAAACCTACAATGAGCAGTTCTTC. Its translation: CASSNIAGKTYNEQFF.

CDR3 loop: CSASTSGSAGELFF. The CDR3 DNA reads as TGCAGTGCTAGTACTAGCGGGAGTGCCGGGGAGCTGTTTTTT. The chain is built from TRBV20-1 and TRBJ2-2; 11 bases map to TRBD2. Trimming at V came to 3 bases and at J to 6 bases, leaving 3 bases not matched to a gene. Germline V gene sequence: CDR1 DFQATT, CDR2 SNEGSKA (reference sequence). The CDR3 contains 14 residues.

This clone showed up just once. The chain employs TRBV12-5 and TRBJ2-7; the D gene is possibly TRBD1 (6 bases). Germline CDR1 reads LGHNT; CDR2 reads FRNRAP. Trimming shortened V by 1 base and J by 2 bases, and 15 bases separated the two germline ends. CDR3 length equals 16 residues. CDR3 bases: TGTGCTAGTGGTTTGGCCTCCGGGACACTCACCTACGAGCAGTACTTC. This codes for CASGLASGTLTYEQYF.

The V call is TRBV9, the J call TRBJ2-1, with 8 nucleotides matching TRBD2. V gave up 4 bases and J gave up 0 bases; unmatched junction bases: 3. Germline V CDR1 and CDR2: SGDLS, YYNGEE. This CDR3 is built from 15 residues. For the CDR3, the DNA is TGTGCCAGCAGCCCCAGCGGGAGCTCCTACAATGAGCAGTTCTTC. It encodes CASSPSGSSYNEQFF.

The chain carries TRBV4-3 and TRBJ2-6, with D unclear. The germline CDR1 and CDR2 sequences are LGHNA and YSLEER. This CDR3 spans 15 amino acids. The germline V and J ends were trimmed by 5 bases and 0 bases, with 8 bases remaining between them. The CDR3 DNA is TGCGCCAGCAGCTCAAGCTCCTCTGGGGCCAACGTCCTGACTTTC. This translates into CASSSSSSGANVLTF.

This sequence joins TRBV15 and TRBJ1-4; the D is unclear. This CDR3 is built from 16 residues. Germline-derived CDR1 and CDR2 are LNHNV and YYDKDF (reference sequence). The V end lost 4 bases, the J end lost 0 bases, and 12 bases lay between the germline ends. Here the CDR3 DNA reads TGTGCCACCAGCATCCTAGGAGCTGCAACTAATGAAAAACTGTTTTTT. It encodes CATSILGAATNEKLFF.